This entry lists 20 T cell receptor beta chains sequenced from one sample in a study of T cell responses to AZD1222 COVID-19 vaccine. The assay was immunoSEQ multiplex PCR, and TCRdb's table has in-frame clones only and misses some. The sample lists approximately 140,000 clones; more than 85% were seen once. Sample: peripheral blood, taken 28 days after the second AZD1222 dose. The receptors come from an adult who received the AZD1222 COVID-19 vaccine.

The CDR3 coding sequence is TGTGCCAGCAGCTTAGAAGAGGGGAGGAGTGAAGCTTTCTTT. Amino acids: CASSLEEGRSEAFF. The V call is TRBV11-3, the J call TRBJ1-1, with D possibly being TRBD1 (5 bases). Trimming left V 0 bases short and J 7 bases short, with 12 bases between. Germline assignment: CDR1 SGHNT and CDR2 YENEEA. There are 14 residues in the CDR3.

V and J are TRBV9 and TRBJ2-3, with no clear D. There are 13 residues in the CDR3. Germline lookup yields CDR1 SGDLS and CDR2 YYNGEE. V lost 0 bases and J 5 bases, leaving 7 bases between the germline ends. For the CDR3, the DNA is TGTGCCAGCAGCGTAGTGGGAAGAGATACGCAGTATTTT. It yields the protein CASSVVGRDTQYF.

V is TRBV9 and J is TRBJ2-3; D is uncertain. This CDR3 has 15 residues. V was shortened by 0 bases and J by 6 bases, with 14 bases between the two germline ends. Germline CDR1 SGDLS, CDR2 YYNGEE. The CDR3 DNA reads TGTGCCAGCAGCGTAGCTACGGGTCCGGGCGATACGCAGTATTTT. This translates into CASSVATGPGDTQYF. Supplemented by reference TRBV9 and TRBJ2-3, the full variable domain reads DSGVTQTPKHLITATGQRVTLRCSPRSGDLSVYWYQQSLDQGLQFLIQYYNGEERAKGNILERFSAQQFPDLHSELNLSSLELGDSALYFCASSVATGPGDTQYFGPGTRLTVL.

The count of this clone is one. This chain links TRBV10-3 with TRBJ2-3; D is unclear. V was trimmed by 6 bases and J by 0 bases, leaving 7 bases between them. The CDR3 length is 13 residues. Germline loops: CDR1 ENHRY, CDR2 SYGVKD. The CDR3 DNA reads as TGTGCCATCAGAGACACCAGCACAGATACGCAGTATTTT. Residues: CAIRDTSTDTQYF.

The chain uses TRBV19 and TRBJ1-2; D gene ambiguous. Looked up from germline, CDR1 is LNHDA and CDR2 is SQIVND (reference sequence). Trimming stripped 0 bases from V and 6 bases from J, with 8 bases between. This CDR3 contains 13 residues. The CDR3 loop is CASSIDRRNGYTF. Written as DNA, the CDR3 is TGTGCCAGTAGTATAGATCGTCGCAATGGCTACACCTTC.

The genes are TRBV6-6 and TRBJ2-2; D might be TRBD2 (7 bases). CDR1 and CDR2 (germline): MNHNY, SVGAGI (reference sequence). The CDR3 is 14 residues long. V lost 7 bases and J lost 3, with 12 bases in between. Written as DNA, the CDR3 is TGTGCCAGCACCCGAGGGGGGGACACCGGGGAGCTGTTTTTT. This gives the protein CASTRGGDTGELFF.

The chain is built from TRBV11-3 and TRBJ2-2; 8 nucleotides line up with TRBD1. V was pared by 5 bases and J by 1 base, with 3 bases of the junction left unmatched. In germline, CDR1 is SGHNT, CDR2 YENEEA. The CDR3 loop spans 15 amino acids. The CDR3 reads CASSADRGNTGELFF. The CDR3 nucleotides read TGTGCCAGCAGCGCCGACAGGGGGAACACCGGGGAGCTGTTTTTT.

This sequence joins TRBV5-3 and TRBJ1-1; no clear D. TRBV5-3 is reported as an ORF; its role is uncertain. The CDR3 contains 14 residues. Trimming shortened V by 1 base and J by 6 bases, and 13 bases separated the two germline ends. In DNA, the CDR3 is TGTGCCAGAAGCTTGTTCGGGGAAAACCCTGAAGCTTTCTTT. This gives the protein CARSLFGENPEAFF.

CDR3 DNA sequence: TGTGCCAGCAGTGAATTTTGGCAGACCAACACTGAAGCTTTCTTT. Translation: CASSEFWQTNTEAFF. This chain connects TRBV6-1 to TRBJ1-1; unclear D gene. V lost 2 bases and J lost 2, with 12 bases in between. The CDR3 covers 15 residues. CDR1 and CDR2 from the germline V gene are MNHNS and SASEGT.

The chain links TRBV29-1 to TRBJ1-2; D uncertain. Trimming cost V 6 bases and J 0 bases, with 11 bases left between them. Germline CDR1 reads SQVTM; CDR2 reads ANQGSEA. CDR3 length: 13 residues. Here the CDR3 reads CSVPESANYGYTF. DNA for the CDR3: TGCAGCGTGCCAGAATCCGCTAACTATGGCTACACCTTC.

The V gene is TRBV24-1, the J gene TRBJ2-3; D call uncertain. CDR1 is KGHDR, CDR2 SFDVKD, per germline. This CDR3 is built from 16 residues. V was shortened by 3 bases and J by 0 bases, with 12 bases between the two germline ends. Here the CDR3 DNA reads TGTGCCACCAGTGATGTACGAGTAGGCAGCACAGATACGCAGTATTTT. As protein: CATSDVRVGSTDTQYF.

This clone was recorded only once. The chain combines TRBV9 with TRBJ1-1; the D is unclear. This CDR3 is built from 16 residues. Deletions cut 1 base from V and 0 bases from J, with 13 bases between. The V gene's germline CDR1 is SGDLS and CDR2 YYNGEE. The CDR3 nucleotides read TGTGCCAGCAGCGTAAGCTTTGACACTATGAACACTGAAGCTTTCTTT. It is translated as CASSVSFDTMNTEAFF.

The CDR3 here is CASSQDMGLAGGLGETQYF. CDR3 nucleotides: TGTGCCAGCAGCCAAGATATGGGACTCGCGGGGGGGCTGGGGGAGACCCAGTACTTC. V and J are TRBV3-1 (or the pseudogene TRBV3-2) and TRBJ2-5, with 9 bases matching TRBD2. Germline CDR1 and CDR2: LGHDT and YNNKEL (reference sequence). The CDR3 contains 19 residues. Trimming cost V 0 bases and J 5 bases; bases outside gene matches: 16.

The gene calls are TRBV3-1 (or the pseudogene TRBV3-2) and TRBJ1-6; 11 positions match TRBD1. V shed 1 base, J shed 10 bases, and the junction held 9 bases outside the gene matches. This CDR3 spans 17 amino acids. The germline gives CDR1 LGHDT, CDR2 YNNKEL (reference sequence). This CDR3 is CASSQVGGTGGRSPLHF. The CDR3 bases are TGTGCCAGCAGCCAAGTGGGCGGGACAGGGGGACGATCACCCCTCCACTTT.

The chain is built from TRBV10-3 and TRBJ1-2, with D hard to call. V was pared by 4 bases and J by 3 bases, with 9 bases between. The CDR3 is 13 residues long. Per germline, CDR1 ENHRY and CDR2 SYGVKD. CDR3 residues: CAISAGEYYGYTF. The CDR3 DNA sequence: TGTGCCATCAGTGCTGGGGAGTACTATGGCTACACCTTC.

This rearrangement joins TRBV6-5 to TRBJ2-7; 11 nucleotides agree with TRBD1. V dropped 5 bases and J dropped 4; count of bases not matched to a gene: 7. This CDR3 is 15 amino acids long. The germline V gene has CDR1 MNHEY and CDR2 SVGAGI. CDR3 nucleotide sequence: TGTGCCAGCAGTACCCGGACAGGGGGCATGTACGAGCAGTACTTC. Protein: CASSTRTGGMYEQYF.

The V gene is TRBV7-6, the J gene TRBJ1-1; D is ambiguous. V lost 3 bases to trimming and J lost 1 base, with 15 bases between them. The CDR3 contains 16 residues. The germline gives CDR1 SGHVS, CDR2 FNYEAQ. In nucleotides, the CDR3 is TGTGCCAGCAGCTTTGGTGTATCTTGGGAGAACACTGAAGCTTTCTTT. The encoded protein is CASSFGVSWENTEAFF.

In its sample, this clone was seen once. The chain links TRBV19 to TRBJ1-1; D gene uncertain. Germline CDR1 LNHDA, CDR2 SQIVND (reference sequence). This CDR3 comprises 15 residues. Trimming took off 5 bases at V and 1 base at J, with 14 bases between the two ends. The CDR3: CASSPPRWPNTEAFF. DNA of the CDR3: TGTGCCAGTAGTCCGCCCCGATGGCCGAACACTGAAGCTTTCTTT.

This clone was seen a handful of times. In the same sample, other DNA sequences code for this CDR3. V is TRBV5-1 and J is TRBJ2-7; 11 bases match TRBD1. V dropped 2 bases and J dropped 7; count of bases not matched to a gene: 5. The CDR3 loop spans 14 amino acids. Germline V gene lookup returns CDR1 SGHRS and CDR2 YFSETQ. Here the CDR3 reads CASSLRTGGEEQYF. The CDR3 DNA reads TGCGCCAGCAGCTTAAGGACAGGGGGCGAAGAGCAGTACTTC.

V and J are TRBV2 and TRBJ1-1; D not certain. The CDR3 length is 12 residues. Between the trimmed V and J ends, which lost 7 bases and 3 bases, there was a span of 9 bases. In germline, CDR1 is SNHLY, CDR2 FYNNEI. The CDR3 DNA is TGTGCCAGCACGGGCCTTTACACTGAAGCTTTCTTT. Protein: CASTGLYTEAFF. Combining the CDR3 with reference TRBV2 and TRBJ1-1 gives the whole variable domain EPEVTQTPSHQVTQMGQEVILRCVPISNHLYFYWYRQILGQKVEFLVSFYNNEISEKSEIFDDQFSVERPDGSNFTLKIRSTKLEDSAMYFCASTGLYTEAFFGQGTRLTVV.